The rows below give T cell receptor beta chains drawn from one sample of a study of T cell responses to AZD1222 COVID-19 vaccine. Sequenced by immunoSEQ multiplex PCR; TCRdb stores in-frame clones only, minus some. Of about 110,000 clones listed, around 92% are singletons. The sample here was peripheral blood, taken 28 days after the second AZD1222 dose. The receptors were gathered from an adult who received the AZD1222 COVID-19 vaccine. CDR3s include the opening cysteine and the closing phenylalanine or tryptophan. D genes are given only for firm matches. The size entry is marked missing in some rows and otherwise reads once, few, many or a size class.

D gene: TRBD2; V gene: TRBV11-3; J gene: TRBJ2-7; clone size: few; CDR3 length: 16; CDR3 protein: CASSSSTSGRSYEQYF; CDR3 DNA: TGTGCCAGCAGCTCGTCGACTAGCGGGAGGTCGTACGAGCAGTACTTC
D gene: .; V gene: TRBV7-8; J gene: TRBJ1-5; clone size: .; CDR3 length: 13; CDR3 protein: CASSLMGNQPQHF; CDR3 DNA: TGTGCCAGCAGCCTCATGGGGAATCAGCCCCAGCATTTT
D gene: .; V gene: TRBV28; J gene: TRBJ2-3; clone size: .; CDR3 length: 19; CDR3 protein: CASRGWGGLTGSVADTQYF; CDR3 DNA: TGTGCCAGCAGGGGTTGGGGGGGGTTGACAGGTTCAGTAGCAGATACGCAGTATTTT
D gene: .; V gene: TRBV7-2; J gene: TRBJ1-5; clone size: .; CDR3 length: 17; CDR3 protein: CASSPTGTIYSNQPQHF; CDR3 DNA: TGTGCCAGCAGCCCTACCGGGACAATCTATAGCAATCAGCCCCAGCATTTT
D gene: .; V gene: TRBV3-1/TRBV3-2; J gene: TRBJ1-1; clone size: .; CDR3 length: 12; CDR3 protein: CASSQEPALAFF; CDR3 DNA: TGTGCCAGCAGCCAAGAGCCCGCTCTGGCTTTCTTT
D gene: TRBD1; V gene: TRBV29-1; J gene: TRBJ1-2; clone size: .; CDR3 length: 12; CDR3 protein: CSDGGQGYGYTF; CDR3 DNA: TGCAGCGACGGTGGACAGGGTTATGGCTACACCTTC
D gene: .; V gene: TRBV7-2; J gene: TRBJ2-7; clone size: .; CDR3 length: 17; CDR3 protein: CASSLTGATVLSYEQYF; CDR3 DNA: TGTGCCAGCAGCTTAACGGGAGCTACCGTACTATCCTACGAGCAGTACTTC
D gene: .; V gene: TRBV30; J gene: TRBJ1-5; clone size: .; CDR3 length: 18; CDR3 protein: CAWSNGAGPSYSNQPQHF; CDR3 DNA: TGTGCCTGGAGTAACGGGGCAGGGCCCTCCTATAGCAATCAGCCCCAGCATTTT
D gene: .; V gene: TRBV4-3; J gene: TRBJ2-5; clone size: .; CDR3 length: 14; CDR3 protein: CASSPGGGRETQYF; CDR3 DNA: TGCGCCAGCAGCCCTGGCGGGGGCAGGGAGACCCAGTACTTC
D gene: TRBD2; V gene: TRBV27; J gene: TRBJ2-3; clone size: .; CDR3 length: 17; CDR3 protein: CASSLLVLAGHTDTQYF; CDR3 DNA: TGTGCCAGCAGTTTATTAGTACTAGCGGGGCACACAGATACGCAGTATTTT
D gene: .; V gene: TRBV14; J gene: TRBJ2-1; clone size: .; CDR3 length: 15; CDR3 protein: CASSQLADSYNEQFF; CDR3 DNA: TGTGCCAGCAGCCAACTAGCTGATTCCTACAATGAGCAGTTCTTC
D gene: .; V gene: TRBV7-9; J gene: TRBJ1-1; clone size: .; CDR3 length: 14; CDR3 protein: CASSSRLGGTEAFF; CDR3 DNA: TGTGCCAGCAGCTCCCGTCTCGGGGGCACTGAAGCTTTCTTT
D gene: .; V gene: TRBV15; J gene: TRBJ1-3; clone size: .; CDR3 length: 14; CDR3 protein: CATSRVASGNTIYF; CDR3 DNA: TGTGCCACCAGCAGAGTAGCCTCTGGAAACACCATATATTTT
D gene: .; V gene: TRBV28; J gene: TRBJ1-5; clone size: .; CDR3 length: 14; CDR3 protein: CASRSVIVNQPQHF; CDR3 DNA: TGTGCCAGCAGATCCGTTATCGTTAATCAGCCCCAGCATTTT
D gene: TRBD1; V gene: TRBV4-1; J gene: TRBJ2-5; clone size: .; CDR3 length: 12; CDR3 protein: CASSQVRGQLDF; CDR3 DNA: TGCGCCAGCAGCCAAGTGAGGGGGCAGTTAGACTTC
D gene: .; V gene: TRBV18; J gene: TRBJ1-3; clone size: .; CDR3 length: 18; CDR3 protein: CASSPRRGSLSPGNTIYF; CDR3 DNA: TGTGCCAGCTCACCGAGAAGGGGATCCCTCTCTCCGGGAAACACCATATATTTT
D gene: .; V gene: TRBV5-5; J gene: TRBJ1-1; clone size: .; CDR3 length: 13; CDR3 protein: CASSLFENTEAFF; CDR3 DNA: TGTGCCAGCAGCTTGTTTGAGAACACTGAAGCTTTCTTT
D gene: .; V gene: TRBV6-1; J gene: TRBJ1-2; clone size: .; CDR3 length: 13; CDR3 protein: CASSERWGLGYTF; CDR3 DNA: TGTGCCAGCAGTGAAAGGTGGGGGCTCGGCTACACCTTC
D gene: .; V gene: TRBV4-3; J gene: TRBJ2-6; clone size: .; CDR3 length: 17; CDR3 protein: CASSQDDRSSGANVLTF; CDR3 DNA: TGCGCCAGCAGCCAAGATGACCGAAGCTCTGGGGCCAACGTCCTGACTTTC
D gene: .; V gene: TRBV4-1; J gene: TRBJ1-4; clone size: once; CDR3 length: 14; CDR3 protein: CASSPGPRNEKLFF; CDR3 DNA: TGCGCCAGCAGCCCGGGTCCTCGCAATGAAAAACTGTTTTTT
D gene: .; V gene: TRBV11-2; J gene: TRBJ1-1; clone size: .; CDR3 length: 13; CDR3 protein: CASSFRMNTEAFF; CDR3 DNA: TGTGCCAGCAGCTTTAGGATGAACACTGAAGCTTTCTTT
D gene: .; V gene: TRBV20-1; J gene: TRBJ2-7; clone size: .; CDR3 length: 12; CDR3 protein: CSASRVSGEQYF; CDR3 DNA: TGCAGTGCTAGTAGGGTTTCAGGCGAGCAGTACTTC